The 30 T cell receptor beta chains in this list originate from one sample, sequenced in a study of T cell changes during pregnancy in multiple sclerosis. Generated by immunoSEQ multiplex PCR, the TCRdb table keeps only in-frame clones and is missing some. In the table there are 80,000 or so clones, approximately 95% of which are singletons. The sample was peripheral blood, taken in the second trimester of pregnancy. The receptors shown here come from a female donor in good health, enrolled as a control in a pregnancy study.

This chain uses TRBV29-1 with TRBJ2-5; 7 bases are shared with TRBD1. V was pared by 6 bases and J by 3 bases, with 4 bases of the junction left unmatched. Germline assignment: CDR1 SQVTM and CDR2 ANQGSEA. This CDR3 is built from 12 residues. The CDR3 here is CSVATGEETQYF. The CDR3 nucleotides are TGCAGCGTCGCTACAGGGGAAGAGACCCAGTACTTC. Full variable domain (outside the CDR3, taken from reference TRBV29-1 and TRBJ2-5): SAVISQKPSRDICQRGTSLTIQCQVDSQVTMMFWYRQQPGQSLTLIATANQGSEATYESGFVIDKFPISRPNLTFSTLTVSNMSPEDSSIYLCSVATGEETQYFGPGTRLLVL.

The chain links TRBV19 to TRBJ2-7, with unresolved D. V lost 4 bases and J lost 5, with 15 bases in between. The CDR3 totals 14 residues. CDR1 is LNHDA and CDR2 is SQIVND in the germline V gene (reference sequence). Here the CDR3 reads CASSNRQVGHEQYF. CDR3 bases: TGTGCCAGTAGTAACCGCCAGGTGGGCCACGAGCAGTACTTC.

J is TRBJ2-4 and V is TRBV28; no reliable D call. There are 15 residues in the CDR3. Trimming pared 5 bases from V and 6 bases from J, leaving 17 bases between. In germline, CDR1 is MDHEN, CDR2 SYDVKM. Here the CDR3 DNA reads TGTGCCAGCAGTACCAAGGATGGGCCCGGAAACATTCAGTACTTC. This codes for CASSTKDGPGNIQYF.

Here the CDR3 reads CASSLLADEQYF. The CDR3 coding sequence is TGTGCCAGCAGCCTCTTGGCAGACGAGCAGTACTTC. This chain connects TRBV28 to TRBJ2-7; D ambiguous. CDR3 length: 12 residues. Trimming pared 6 bases from V and 5 bases from J, leaving 11 bases between. The germline CDR1 and CDR2 sequences are MDHEN and SYDVKM.

The chain is built from TRBV4-2 and TRBJ1-4, with D unclear. This CDR3 is built from 16 residues. Trimming removed 2 bases from V and 3 bases from J, with 13 bases in between. From germline, CDR1 is LGHNA and CDR2 YNFKEQ. CDR3 coding DNA: TGTGCCAGCAGCCAATATTTGAGCGGGGCTAATGAAAAACTGTTTTTT. Protein: CASSQYLSGANEKLFF.

This rearrangement joins TRBV7-2 to TRBJ1-1; D is unclear. CDR1 SGHTA and CDR2 FQGNSA come from the germline V gene. The V end was cut by 5 bases, the J end by 1 base, with 8 bases between. The CDR3 has 13 residues. CDR3 nucleotides: TGTGCCAGCAGCCCTCGACAGAACACTGAAGCTTTCTTT. Translating it yields CASSPRQNTEAFF.

This chain uses TRBV2 with TRBJ2-1; 11 bases match TRBD2. The length of the CDR3 is 16 residues. J gave up 3 bases and V 5 bases, and 6 bases lay outside the gene matches. CDR1 and CDR2 (germline): SNHLY, FYNNEI. CDR3 DNA sequence: TGTGCCAGCAGTCGTAGACTAGCGGGAATCTACAATGAGCAGTTCTTC. Translation: CASSRRLAGIYNEQFF.

This rearrangement joins TRBV28 to TRBJ1-5; D is ambiguous. This CDR3 has 13 residues. CDR1 and CDR2 (germline): MDHEN, SYDVKM. Trimming cost V 7 bases and J 3 bases, with 10 bases left between them. DNA of the CDR3: TGTGCCAGCAATACACGGGTCAATCAGCCCCAGCATTTT. Its protein product is CASNTRVNQPQHF.

The rearrangement joins TRBV10-1 to TRBJ1-1, with D possibly TRBD1 on 6 matching bases. Trimming left V 5 bases short and J 2 bases short, with 12 bases between. In germline, CDR1 is WNHNN, CDR2 SYGVQD (reference sequence). This CDR3 is 14 amino acids long. Written as DNA, the CDR3 is TGCGCCAGCAGTCCCGGACAGTATAACACTGAAGCTTTCTTT. Translation gives CASSPGQYNTEAFF.

The V call is TRBV10-3, the J call TRBJ2-7; 7 nucleotides line up with TRBD1. This CDR3 region has 14 residues. The J segment lost 4 bases and the V segment lost 3 bases, leaving 6 bases of the junction unmatched. The V gene's germline CDR1 is ENHRY and CDR2 SYGVKD. The DNA for the CDR3 is TGTGCCATCAGTGATCGACAGGGTGAATACGAGCAGTACTTC. Translated: CAISDRQGEYEQYF.

The chain couples TRBV5-1 to TRBJ2-7, with D possibly matching TRBD2 (6 bases). V gave up 4 bases and J gave up 3 bases, with 14 bases separating them. The CDR3 runs to 14 residues. Germline V gives CDR1 SGHRS, CDR2 YFSETQ. CDR3 sequence: CASSRAEGLYEQYF. CDR3 coding DNA: TGCGCCAGCAGCCGCGCGGAGGGCCTCTACGAGCAGTACTTC.

This clone was seen just once. The CDR3 reads CASSRESATNEKLFF. The DNA of the CDR3 is TGTGCCAGCAGCAGGGAGTCAGCAACTAATGAAAAACTGTTTTTT. The rearrangement links TRBV11-3 to TRBJ1-4, with unresolved D. Germline V CDR1 and CDR2: SGHNT, YENEEA. This CDR3 comprises 15 residues. With 5 bases removed from V and 0 bases from J, the gap between germline ends came to 10 bases.

The J gene is TRBJ2-7, the V gene TRBV5-1; D gene ambiguous. The CDR3 consists of 13 residues. The V end lost 6 bases, the J end lost 5 bases, and 15 bases lay between the germline ends. Germline CDR1 SGHRS, CDR2 YFSETQ. The CDR3 spells CASNEVSSNEQYF. The CDR3 bases are TGCGCCAGCAACGAAGTTAGTTCCAACGAGCAGTACTTC.

The rearrangement joins TRBV5-1 to TRBJ2-1; 8 positions agree with TRBD1. The CDR3 spans 16 residues. V shed 6 bases, J shed 6 bases, and the junction held 14 bases outside the gene matches. Germline V gene lookup returns CDR1 SGHRS and CDR2 YFSETQ. The CDR3 protein is CASTLSPGGSGNEQFF. For the CDR3, the DNA is TGCGCCAGCACCCTATCCCCAGGGGGCAGTGGCAATGAGCAGTTCTTC.

The V and J genes are TRBV28 and TRBJ2-7, with TRBD1 identical over 8 bases. Germline V lookup: CDR1 MDHEN, CDR2 SYDVKM. V lost 3 bases to trimming and J lost 2 bases; unmatched junction nucleotides: 3. The CDR3 is 14 residues long. In DNA form, the CDR3 reads TGTGCCAGCAGTTTGCTACAGGGGGCCTACGAGCAGTACTTC. Translating gives CASSLLQGAYEQYF.

In nucleotides, the CDR3 is TGTGCCAGCTCACCAATAATAGCGGGAGGGCCCACAGATACGCAGTATTTT. Its protein is CASSPIIAGGPTDTQYF. The chain joins TRBV18 to TRBJ2-3; 11 bases line up with TRBD2. After removal of 2 bases from V and 2 bases from J, the junction contained 6 bases not matched to a gene. This CDR3 region has 17 residues. Germline V gene lookup returns CDR1 KGHSH and CDR2 LQKENI.

The genes are TRBV6-5 and TRBJ2-7; 7 bases map to TRBD1. After removal of 5 bases from V and 5 bases from J, the junction contained 9 bases not matched to a gene. The CDR3 is made up of 14 amino acids. Germline V gene sequence: CDR1 MNHEY, CDR2 SVGAGI. CDR3 amino acids: CASSPLRQGNEQYF. DNA for the CDR3: TGTGCCAGCAGTCCCCTGCGACAGGGCAACGAGCAGTACTTC.

This chain joins TRBV7-7 and TRBJ2-5, with 9 bases identical to TRBD1. The germline gives CDR1 SSHAT, CDR2 FNYEAQ (reference sequence). CDR3 length equals 15 residues. CDR3: CASGAGTGSLETQYF. CDR3 coding DNA: TGTGCTAGCGGTGCCGGGACAGGGTCTTTAGAGACCCAGTACTTC.

Notes on this clone: Other nucleotide sequences in the sample specify the same CDR3. This sequence joins TRBV5-1 and TRBJ1-1; the D gene is possibly TRBD1 (6 bases). CDR3 length equals 14 residues. Trimming took off 7 bases at V and 1 base at J, with 14 bases between the two ends. CDR1 is SGHRS and CDR2 is YFSETQ in the germline V gene. CDR3 sequence (DNA): TGCGCCAGCTCGTTACAGGGCCCGAACACTGAAGCTTTCTTT. Translation gives CASSLQGPNTEAFF. The variable domain in full, completed from reference TRBV5-1 and TRBJ1-1, reads KAGVTQTPRYLIKTRGQQVTLSCSPISGHRSVSWYQQTPGQGLQFLFEYFSETQRNKGNFPGRFSGRQFSNSRSEMNVSTLELGDSALYLCASSLQGPNTEAFFGQGTRLTVV.

The rearrangement uses TRBV5-1 and TRBJ1-1, with 12 bases that match TRBD1. The CDR3 loop spans 14 amino acids. Germline CDR1 and CDR2: SGHRS and YFSETQ. The V and J ends lost 7 bases and 4 bases, in that order; junction bases with no gene match: 5. CDR3 residues: CASQGQGASTEAFF. The CDR3 DNA reads as TGCGCCAGCCAGGGACAGGGGGCGAGCACTGAAGCTTTCTTT.

This clone is a singleton in its sample. V is TRBV2 and J is TRBJ2-7; 10 nucleotides match TRBD1. Germline lookup yields CDR1 SNHLY and CDR2 FYNNEI. With V trimmed by 7 bases and J by 5 bases, 8 bases remained unmatched. The CDR3 consists of 14 residues. This chain's CDR3 is CASKMTGGENEQYF. CDR3 coding DNA: TGTGCCAGCAAGATGACAGGGGGCGAGAACGAGCAGTACTTC.

This chain links TRBV10-3 with TRBJ1-1, with D possibly being TRBD1 (6 bases). Trimming took off 0 bases at V and 3 bases at J, with 20 bases between the two ends. This CDR3 spans 18 amino acids. CDR1 is ENHRY and CDR2 is SYGVKD in the germline V gene. The CDR3 spells CAISESKYGGPSYTEAFF. The CDR3 DNA follows: TGTGCCATCAGTGAGTCGAAATACGGGGGGCCATCGTACACTGAAGCTTTCTTT.

There are a few counts of this clone. V and J are TRBV30 and TRBJ1-1, with TRBD1 matching 10 bases. CDR3 length: 13 amino acids. CDR1 is GTSNPN, CDR2 SVGIG, per germline (reference sequence). Trimming took 8 bases from V and 2 from J; bases not matched to a gene: 5. The CDR3 bases are TGTGCCGGGGGGACAGGGGTAAACACTGAAGCTTTCTTT. Translating gives CAGGTGVNTEAFF.

The V gene is TRBV13, the J gene TRBJ2-7; 7 bases map to TRBD2. Germline CDR1 PRHDT, CDR2 FYEKMQ (reference sequence). Trimming cost V 0 bases and J 0 bases; bases outside gene matches: 5. The CDR3 totals 16 residues. The CDR3 bases are TGTGCCAGCAGCTTAGGGGCTAGCGGTCGCTCCTACGAGCAGTACTTC. This encodes CASSLGASGRSYEQYF.

The chain employs TRBV2 and TRBJ2-7; weak D call: TRBD2 (5 bases). The germline V gene has CDR1 SNHLY and CDR2 FYNNEI. This CDR3 contains 15 residues. Trimming took off 2 bases at V and 3 bases at J, with 14 bases between the two ends. The CDR3 spells CASSERVARVYEQYF. The CDR3 DNA is TGTGCCAGCAGTGAACGGGTAGCGAGAGTCTACGAGCAGTACTTC.

The chain couples TRBV28 to TRBJ2-7, with 7 positions matching TRBD1. CDR1 is MDHEN and CDR2 is SYDVKM in the germline V gene. V shed 1 base, J shed 6 bases, and the junction held 0 bases outside the gene matches. This CDR3 contains 12 residues. The CDR3 region has the DNA TGTGCCAGCAGTTTATACAGGGGCGAGCAGTACTTC. Translating gives CASSLYRGEQYF.

Only one count was recorded for this clone. The chain couples TRBV2 to TRBJ1-5; 8 bases are a match to TRBD1. The CDR3 is 14 residues long. The V gene end was trimmed by 5 bases and the J gene end by 8 bases; junction bases not matched to a gene: 8. Germline V lookup: CDR1 SNHLY, CDR2 FYNNEI. In DNA, the CDR3 is TGTGCCAGCAGTAAAGGACAGGGAAGGGAGCCCCAGCATTTT. It codes for CASSKGQGREPQHF.

The chain employs TRBV4-1 and TRBJ2-7, with 9 bases matching TRBD1. Germline-derived CDR1 and CDR2 are MGHRA and YSYEKL. The CDR3 totals 14 residues. The J segment lost 5 bases and the V segment lost 3 bases, leaving 5 bases of the junction unmatched. CDR3 bases: TGCGCCAGCAGCCAGGGACAGGGAAGAGACGAGCAGTACTTC. It codes for CASSQGQGRDEQYF.

The gene calls are TRBV28 and TRBJ1-4; D unresolved. The CDR3 consists of 15 residues. Germline V CDR1 and CDR2: MDHEN, SYDVKM. V lost 6 bases and J lost 0, with 11 bases in between. CDR3 DNA: TGTGCCAGCAGCGAACAGAGAGCAACTAATGAAAAACTGTTTTTT. Its protein is CASSEQRATNEKLFF. Full variable domain (rest looked up from reference TRBV28 and TRBJ1-4): DVKVTQSSRYLVKRTGEKVFLECVQDMDHENMFWYRQDPGLGLRLIYFSYDVKMKEKGDIPEGYSVSREKKERFSLILESASTNQTSMYLCASSEQRATNEKLFFGSGTQLSVL.

CDR3 in amino acids: CASSWAGDTNEKLFF. The CDR3 DNA reads TGCGCCAGCAGCTGGGCGGGGGACACTAATGAAAAACTGTTTTTT. The chain is built from TRBV5-1 and TRBJ1-4; D might be TRBD1 (5 bases). Trimming took 3 bases from V and 2 from J, leaving 11 bases between them. Germline lookup yields CDR1 SGHRS and CDR2 YFSETQ. The CDR3 has 15 amino acids.